This T cell receptor (beta chain) emerged from a study of cytomegalovirus exposure and HLA in healthy donors. The study, taken as a whole, reports: After further analysis at a later stage, 17,000 or so TCR beta sequences were associated with HLA alleles at 0.05 false discovery rate.

Germline lookup yields CDR1 MGHRA and CDR2 YSYEKL. The CDR3 consists of 15 residues. Trimming pared 1 base from V and 4 bases from J, leaving 10 bases between. The PCR contained 60 Vbeta and 13 Jbeta primers. Generated by immunoSEQ multiplex PCR, the TCRdb table keeps only in-frame clones and is missing some. This sample lists over 70,000 clones; its ten largest clones have 4% to 5.5%. Turning to this clone: Its specificity is not known.

The gene calls are TRBV4-1 and TRBJ2-2, with D possibly being TRBD2 (6 bases). The sample comprised PBMCs. This sequence originates from a woman in her thirties or forties in good health and CMV-seropositive. The CDR3 DNA reads TGCGCCAGCAGCCAAGTGGCTAGCGCCACCGGGGAGCTGTTTTTT. Its translation is CASSQVASATGELFF.